This TCR beta chain is from a study of blood T cell repertoires in COVID-19. Study at large: Donors in the United States, Italy and Spain gave samples during acute or convalescent COVID-19. Nucleic acid was either cDNA or gDNA, and it came from T cells, B-cell-depleted T cells, or PBMCs.

Trimming pared 2 bases from V and 3 bases from J, leaving 12 bases between. Germline V gene data show CDR1 as KGHDR and CDR2 as SFDVKD. The CDR3 runs 15 residues. Produced via immunoSEQ multiplex PCR; TCRdb's table is partial and in-frame only. Of approximately 97,000 clones in the sample, 80% to 95% are singletons; the top ten hold roughly 4.3%. The rearrangement uses TRBV24-1 and TRBJ1-1; the D gene is possibly TRBD1 (5 bases). The sequencing input was peripheral blood. The TCR comes from a man between 18 and 35 years old with acute or convalescent COVID-19. The CDR3 loop is CATSDSRVGDTEAFF. The CDR3, as DNA: TGTGCCACCAGTGATTCCAGGGTAGGTGACACTGAAGCTTTCTTT.